A selection of T cell receptor beta chains follows, all from one sample in a study of PD-1 blockade in classical Hodgkin lymphoma. Data came from immunoSEQ multiplex PCR; TCRdb stores just in-frame clones and leaves some out. The profile shows about 96,000 clones, roughly 91% of them singletons. The sequences come from peripheral blood mononuclear cells (PBMCs), collected before the fourth cycle of nivolumab. These receptors all stem from a human donor with classical Hodgkin lymphoma. The CDR3 runs from the conserved cysteine through the conserved F or W. D genes are given only for firm matches.

CDR3nt,CDR3aa,v_gene,j_gene,d_gene
TGTGCCAGCAGTCCCGCGGGAGGGCCGTACAATGAGCAGTTCTTC,CASSPAGGPYNEQFF,TRBV9,TRBJ2-1,TRBD2
TGTGCCTGGAGTGTACAGGCCTATGGCTACACCTTC,CAWSVQAYGYTF,TRBV30,TRBJ1-2,NA
TGTGCCAGCAGCTTGCAGCCAGGGGGCTCGGATACGCAGTATTTT,CASSLQPGGSDTQYF,TRBV5-6,TRBJ2-3,TRBD1
TGTGCCAGCAGCCGCGGGAGGGGGTACGAGCAGTACTTC,CASSRGRGYEQYF,TRBV27,TRBJ2-7,TRBD2
TGCGCCAGCACCAGCACGACGGGGTACACTGAAGCTTTCTTT,CASTSTTGYTEAFF,TRBV10-2,TRBJ1-1,NA
TGCGCCAGCAGCCAGGCTGTTTACAATGAGCAGTTCTTC,CASSQAVYNEQFF,TRBV4-1,TRBJ2-1,NA
TGTGCCAGCAGTTTAACAGGGCTCTCCTACGAGCAGTACTTC,CASSLTGLSYEQYF,TRBV6-5,TRBJ2-7,NA
TGCGCCAGCAGAACACCGACAGGTTCTGCAGAGACCCAGTACTTC,CASRTPTGSAETQYF,TRBV5-1,TRBJ2-5,NA
TGTGCCAGCAGCCTCCTTAGCAATCAGCCCCAGCATTTT,CASSLLSNQPQHF,TRBV27,TRBJ1-5,NA
TGTGCCAGTAGTATTGTCAGTACGAGCACTGAAGCTTTCTTT,CASSIVSTSTEAFF,TRBV19,TRBJ1-1,NA
TGCGCCAGCAGCCAAGGTCTAGCGGGTCGCACAGATACGCAGTATTTT,CASSQGLAGRTDTQYF,TRBV4-1,TRBJ2-3,TRBD2
TGTGCCAGCAGTTCCTGGGCTAGCGGGTCATCCTACGAGCAGTACTTC,CASSSWASGSSYEQYF,TRBV28,TRBJ2-7,TRBD2
TGTGCCAGCAGTGAACTAGGACAGGGTTCATCCTACAATGAGCAGTTCTTC,CASSELGQGSSYNEQFF,TRBV6-1,TRBJ2-1,TRBD1
TGCAGCGTTGGGCGGGAGGGCCTTCACAATGAGCAGTTCTTC,CSVGREGLHNEQFF,TRBV29-1,TRBJ2-1,TRBD2